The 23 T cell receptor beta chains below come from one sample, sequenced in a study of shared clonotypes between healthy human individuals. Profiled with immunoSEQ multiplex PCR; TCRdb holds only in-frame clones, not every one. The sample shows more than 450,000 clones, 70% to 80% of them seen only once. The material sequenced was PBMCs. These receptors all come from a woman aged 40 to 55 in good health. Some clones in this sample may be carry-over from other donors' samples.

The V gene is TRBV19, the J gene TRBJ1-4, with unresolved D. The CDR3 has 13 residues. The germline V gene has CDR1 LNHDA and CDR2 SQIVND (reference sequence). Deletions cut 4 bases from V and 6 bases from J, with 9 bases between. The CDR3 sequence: CASSTPTDEKLFF. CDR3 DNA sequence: TGTGCCAGTAGTACGCCGACGGATGAAAAACTGTTTTTT.

CDR3 sequence: CASSYSRTGEKFF. The CDR3, as DNA: TGTGCCAGCAGTTACTCGAGGACAGGGGAAAAGTTCTTC. This sequence joins TRBV6-5 and TRBJ2-1, with 9 bases that match TRBD1. Per germline, CDR1 MNHEY and CDR2 SVGAGI. CDR3 length: 13 amino acids. With 0 bases clipped from V and 14 bases from J, the junction kept 5 bases outside the gene matches.

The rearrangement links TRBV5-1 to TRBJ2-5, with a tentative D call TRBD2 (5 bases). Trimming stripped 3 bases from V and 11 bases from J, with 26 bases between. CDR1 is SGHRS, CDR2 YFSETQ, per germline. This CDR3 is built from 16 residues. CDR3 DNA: TGCGCCAGCAGCTCCGAGGGTCCGTTCTCCTACAATGAGCAGTACTTC. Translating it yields CASSSEGPFSYNEQYF.

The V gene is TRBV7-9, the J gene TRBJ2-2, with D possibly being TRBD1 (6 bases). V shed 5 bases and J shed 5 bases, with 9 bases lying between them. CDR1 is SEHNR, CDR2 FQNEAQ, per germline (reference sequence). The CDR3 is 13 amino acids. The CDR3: CASSVTGTGELFF. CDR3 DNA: TGTGCCAGCAGCGTTACAGGGACCGGGGAGCTGTTTTTT.

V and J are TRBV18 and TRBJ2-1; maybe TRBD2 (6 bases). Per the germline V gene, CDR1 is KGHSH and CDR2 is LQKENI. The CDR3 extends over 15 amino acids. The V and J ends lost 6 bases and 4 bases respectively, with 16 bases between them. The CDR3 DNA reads TGTGCCAGCTCGGAAAGCGGGTTTAGTTACAATGAGCAGTTCTTC. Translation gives CASSESGFSYNEQFF.

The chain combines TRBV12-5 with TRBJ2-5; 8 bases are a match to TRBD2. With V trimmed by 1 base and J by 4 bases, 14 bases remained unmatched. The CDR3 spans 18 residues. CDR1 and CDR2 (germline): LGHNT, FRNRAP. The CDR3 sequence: CASGLAVAGTRRRETQYF. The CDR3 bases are TGTGCTAGTGGTTTGGCCGTCGCCGGGACTAGAAGAAGAGAGACCCAGTACTTC.

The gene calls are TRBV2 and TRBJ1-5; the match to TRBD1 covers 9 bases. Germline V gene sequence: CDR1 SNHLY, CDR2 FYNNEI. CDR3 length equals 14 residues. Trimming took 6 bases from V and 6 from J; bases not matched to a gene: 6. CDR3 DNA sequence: TGTGCCAGCAGCGAAACAGGGGGCCTTCAGCCCCAGCATTTT. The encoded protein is CASSETGGLQPQHF.

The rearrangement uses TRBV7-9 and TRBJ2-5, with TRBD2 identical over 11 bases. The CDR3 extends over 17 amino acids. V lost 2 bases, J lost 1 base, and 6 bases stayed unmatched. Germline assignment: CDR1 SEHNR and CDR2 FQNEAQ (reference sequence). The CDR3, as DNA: TGTGCCAGCAGCTTAAGGGCCGGGACTAGCGGCCAAGAGACCCAGTACTTC. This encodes CASSLRAGTSGQETQYF.

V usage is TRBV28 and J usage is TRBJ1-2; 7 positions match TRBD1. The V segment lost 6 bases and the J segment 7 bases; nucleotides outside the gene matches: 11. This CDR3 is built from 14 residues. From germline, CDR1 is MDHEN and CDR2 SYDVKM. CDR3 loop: CASSTYRGLSGYTF. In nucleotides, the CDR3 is TGTGCCAGCAGCACATACAGGGGCCTGAGTGGCTACACCTTC.

This CDR3 is CASSRLAGDLGELFF. In DNA, the CDR3 is TGTGCCAGCAGCCGACTAGCGGGAGACCTCGGGGAGCTGTTTTTT. This rearrangement joins TRBV7-3 to TRBJ2-2; 12 nucleotides line up with TRBD2. Trimming took 5 bases from V and 7 from J; bases not matched to a gene: 5. This CDR3 has 15 amino acids. Germline CDR1 and CDR2: SGHTA and FQGTGA.

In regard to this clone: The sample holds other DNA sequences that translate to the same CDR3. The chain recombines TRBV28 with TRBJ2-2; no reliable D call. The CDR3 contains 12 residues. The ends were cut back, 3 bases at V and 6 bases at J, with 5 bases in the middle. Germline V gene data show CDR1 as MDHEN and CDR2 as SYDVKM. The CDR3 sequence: CASSLRSGELFF. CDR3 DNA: TGTGCCAGCAGTTTGCGGTCCGGGGAGCTGTTTTTT.

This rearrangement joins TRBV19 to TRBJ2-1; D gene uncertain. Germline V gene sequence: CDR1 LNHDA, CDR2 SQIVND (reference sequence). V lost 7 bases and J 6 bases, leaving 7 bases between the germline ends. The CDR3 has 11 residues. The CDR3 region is CASITLNEQFF. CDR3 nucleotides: TGTGCCAGTATAACCCTCAATGAGCAGTTCTTC.

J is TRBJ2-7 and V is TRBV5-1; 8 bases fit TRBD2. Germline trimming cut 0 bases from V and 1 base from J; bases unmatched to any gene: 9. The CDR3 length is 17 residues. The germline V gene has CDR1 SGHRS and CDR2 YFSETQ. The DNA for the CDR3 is TGCGCCAGCAGCTTGGGCTCTTGGACTAGCTTTTCCTACGAGCAGTACTTC. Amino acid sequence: CASSLGSWTSFSYEQYF.

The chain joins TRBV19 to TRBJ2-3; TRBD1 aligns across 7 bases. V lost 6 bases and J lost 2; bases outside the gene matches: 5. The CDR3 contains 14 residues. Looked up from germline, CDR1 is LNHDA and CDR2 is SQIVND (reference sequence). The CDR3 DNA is TGTGCCAGTAGACCGACAGGGTTCACAGATACGCAGTATTTT. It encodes CASRPTGFTDTQYF.

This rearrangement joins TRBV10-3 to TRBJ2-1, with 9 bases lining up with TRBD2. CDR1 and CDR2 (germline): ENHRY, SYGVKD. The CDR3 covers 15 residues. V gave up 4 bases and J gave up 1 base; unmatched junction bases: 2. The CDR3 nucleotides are TGTGCCATCAGTGGCACTAGCGGGTCCTACAATGAGCAGTTCTTC. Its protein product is CAISGTSGSYNEQFF.

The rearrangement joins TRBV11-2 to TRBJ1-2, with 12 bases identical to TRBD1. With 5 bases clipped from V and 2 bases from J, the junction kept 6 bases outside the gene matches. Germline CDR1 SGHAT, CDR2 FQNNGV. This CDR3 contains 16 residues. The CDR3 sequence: CASSRDRGRINYGYTF. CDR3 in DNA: TGTGCCAGCAGCCGGGACAGGGGGCGAATCAACTATGGCTACACCTTC. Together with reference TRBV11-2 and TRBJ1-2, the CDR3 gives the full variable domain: EAGVAQSPRYKIIEKRQSVAFWCNPISGHATLYWYQQILGQGPKLLIQFQNNGVVDDSQLPKDRFSAERLKGVDSTLKIQPAKLEDSAVYLCASSRDRGRINYGYTFGSGTRLTVV.

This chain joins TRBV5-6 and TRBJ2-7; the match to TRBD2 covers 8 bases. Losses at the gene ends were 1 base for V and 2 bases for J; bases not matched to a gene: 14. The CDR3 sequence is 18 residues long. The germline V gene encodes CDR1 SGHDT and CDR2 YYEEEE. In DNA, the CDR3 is TGTGCCAGCAGCTTGATGGATATCGTTAGCGGGATTACCTACGAGCAGTACTTC. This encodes CASSLMDIVSGITYEQYF.

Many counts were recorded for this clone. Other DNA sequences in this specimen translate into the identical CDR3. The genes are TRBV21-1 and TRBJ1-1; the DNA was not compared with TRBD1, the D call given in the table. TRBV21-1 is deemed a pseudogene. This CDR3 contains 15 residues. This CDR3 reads CASSTRQGARKRAFF. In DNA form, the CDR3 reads TGTGCCAGCAGCACCCGACAGGGGGCAAGGAAAAGGGCTTTCTTT.

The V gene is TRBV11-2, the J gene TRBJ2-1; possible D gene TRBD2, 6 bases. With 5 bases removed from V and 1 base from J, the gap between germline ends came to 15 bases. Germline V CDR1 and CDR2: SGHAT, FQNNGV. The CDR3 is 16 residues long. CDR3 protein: CASSRPGLRSYNEQFF. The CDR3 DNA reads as TGTGCCAGCAGCCGCCCTGGACTAAGGTCCTACAATGAGCAGTTCTTC. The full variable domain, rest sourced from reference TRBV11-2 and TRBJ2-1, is EAGVAQSPRYKIIEKRQSVAFWCNPISGHATLYWYQQILGQGPKLLIQFQNNGVVDDSQLPKDRFSAERLKGVDSTLKIQPAKLEDSAVYLCASSRPGLRSYNEQFFGPGTRLTVL.

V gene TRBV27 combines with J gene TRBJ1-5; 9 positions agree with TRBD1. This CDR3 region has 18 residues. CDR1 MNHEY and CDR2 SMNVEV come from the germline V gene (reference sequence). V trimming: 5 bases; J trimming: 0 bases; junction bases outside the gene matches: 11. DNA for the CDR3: TGTGCCAGCAGTCCGCGACAGGGGGACCTATATAGCAATCAGCCCCAGCATTTT. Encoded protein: CASSPRQGDLYSNQPQHF.

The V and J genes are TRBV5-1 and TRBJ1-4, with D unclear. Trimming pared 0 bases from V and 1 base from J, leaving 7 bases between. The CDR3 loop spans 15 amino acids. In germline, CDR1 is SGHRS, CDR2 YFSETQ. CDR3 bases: TGCGCCAGCAGCTTGGTTAGTGAAACTAATGAAAAACTGTTTTTT. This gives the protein CASSLVSETNEKLFF.

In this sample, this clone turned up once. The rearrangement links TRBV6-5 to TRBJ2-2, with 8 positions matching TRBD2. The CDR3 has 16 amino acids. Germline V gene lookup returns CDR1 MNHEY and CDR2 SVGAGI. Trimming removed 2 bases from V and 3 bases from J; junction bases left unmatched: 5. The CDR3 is CASSYIREGDTGELFF. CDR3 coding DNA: TGTGCCAGCAGTTACATCCGGGAGGGGGACACCGGGGAGCTGTTTTTT.

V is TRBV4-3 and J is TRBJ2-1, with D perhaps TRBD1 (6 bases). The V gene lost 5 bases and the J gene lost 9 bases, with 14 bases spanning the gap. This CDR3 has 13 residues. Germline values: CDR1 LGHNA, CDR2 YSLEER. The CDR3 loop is CASSFPGTFEQFF. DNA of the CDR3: TGCGCCAGCAGCTTCCCCGGGACATTTGAGCAGTTCTTC.